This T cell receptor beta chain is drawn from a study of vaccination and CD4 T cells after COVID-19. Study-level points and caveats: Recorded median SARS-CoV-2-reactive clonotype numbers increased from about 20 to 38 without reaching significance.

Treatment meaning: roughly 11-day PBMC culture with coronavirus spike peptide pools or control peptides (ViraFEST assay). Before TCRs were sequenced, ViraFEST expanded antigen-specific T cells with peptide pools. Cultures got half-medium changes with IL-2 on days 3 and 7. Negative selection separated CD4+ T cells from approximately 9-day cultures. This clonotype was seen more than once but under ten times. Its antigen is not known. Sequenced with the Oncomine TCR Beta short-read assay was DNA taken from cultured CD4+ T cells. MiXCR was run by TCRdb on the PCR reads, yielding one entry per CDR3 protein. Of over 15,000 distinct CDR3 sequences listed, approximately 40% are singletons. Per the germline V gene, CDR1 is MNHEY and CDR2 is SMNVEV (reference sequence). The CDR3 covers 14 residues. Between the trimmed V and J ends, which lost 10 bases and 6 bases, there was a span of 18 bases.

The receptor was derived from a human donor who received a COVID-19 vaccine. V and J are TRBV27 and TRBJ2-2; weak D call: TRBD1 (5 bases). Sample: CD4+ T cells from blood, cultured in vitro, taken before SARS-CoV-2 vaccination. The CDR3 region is CATRPLGPAGELFF. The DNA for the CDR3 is TGTGCCACCCGTCCTTTGGGGCCGGCCGGGGAGCTGTTTTTT.